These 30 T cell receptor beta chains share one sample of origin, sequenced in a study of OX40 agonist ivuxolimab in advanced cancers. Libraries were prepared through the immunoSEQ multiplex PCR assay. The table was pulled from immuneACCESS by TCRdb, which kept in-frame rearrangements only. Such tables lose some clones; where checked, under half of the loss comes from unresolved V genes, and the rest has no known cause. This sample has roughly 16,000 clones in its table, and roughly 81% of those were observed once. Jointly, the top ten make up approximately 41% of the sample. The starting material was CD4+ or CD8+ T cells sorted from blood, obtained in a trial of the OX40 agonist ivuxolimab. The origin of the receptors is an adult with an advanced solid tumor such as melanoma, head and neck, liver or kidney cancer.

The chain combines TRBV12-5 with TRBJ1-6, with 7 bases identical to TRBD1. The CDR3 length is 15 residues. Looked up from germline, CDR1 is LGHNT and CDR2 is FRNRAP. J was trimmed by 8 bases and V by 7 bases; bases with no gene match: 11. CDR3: CASADLGRGYSPLHF. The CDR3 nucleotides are TGTGCTAGTGCGGACCTAGGCAGGGGGTATTCACCCCTCCACTTT. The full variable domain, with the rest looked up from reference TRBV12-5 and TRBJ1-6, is DARVTQTPRHKVTEMGQEVTMRCQPILGHNTVFWYRQTMMQGLELLAYFRNRAPLDDSGMPKDRFSAEMPDATLATLKIQPSEPRDSAVYFCASADLGRGYSPLHFGNGTRLTVT.

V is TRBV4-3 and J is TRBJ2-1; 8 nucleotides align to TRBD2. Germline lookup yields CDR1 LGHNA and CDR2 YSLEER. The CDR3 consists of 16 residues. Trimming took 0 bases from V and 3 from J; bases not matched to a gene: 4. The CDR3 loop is CASSQDLAGFYNEQFF. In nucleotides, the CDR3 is TGCGCCAGCAGCCAAGACCTAGCGGGCTTCTACAATGAGCAGTTCTTC.

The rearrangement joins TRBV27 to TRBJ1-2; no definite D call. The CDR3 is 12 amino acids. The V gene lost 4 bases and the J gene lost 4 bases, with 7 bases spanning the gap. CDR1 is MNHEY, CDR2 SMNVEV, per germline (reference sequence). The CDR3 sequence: CASSSGRYGYTF. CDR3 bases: TGTGCCAGCAGTTCAGGCCGCTATGGCTACACCTTC.

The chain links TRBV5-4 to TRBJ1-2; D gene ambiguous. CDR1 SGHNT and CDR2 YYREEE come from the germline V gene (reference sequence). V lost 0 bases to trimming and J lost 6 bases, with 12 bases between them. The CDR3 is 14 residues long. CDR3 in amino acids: CASSLAGSRDGYTF. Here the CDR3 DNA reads TGTGCCAGCAGCTTGGCCGGGAGCCGGGATGGCTACACCTTC.

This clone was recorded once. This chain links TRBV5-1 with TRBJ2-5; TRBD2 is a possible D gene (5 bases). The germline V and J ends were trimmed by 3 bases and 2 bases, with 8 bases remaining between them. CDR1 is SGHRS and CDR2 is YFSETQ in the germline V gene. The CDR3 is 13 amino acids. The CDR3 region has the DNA TGCGCCAGCAGCTCCCCGGGACAAGAGACCCAGTACTTC. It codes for CASSSPGQETQYF.

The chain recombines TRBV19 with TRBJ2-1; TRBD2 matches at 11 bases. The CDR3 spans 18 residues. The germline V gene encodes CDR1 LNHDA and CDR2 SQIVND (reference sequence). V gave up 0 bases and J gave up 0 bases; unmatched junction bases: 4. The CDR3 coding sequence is TGTGCCAGTAGTATAGACCTAACTAGCGGGAGCTCCTACAATGAGCAGTTCTTC. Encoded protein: CASSIDLTSGSSYNEQFF. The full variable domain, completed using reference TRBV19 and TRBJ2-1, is DGGITQSPKYLFRKEGQNVTLSCEQNLNHDAMYWYRQDPGQGLRLIYYSQIVNDFQKGDIAEGYSVSREKKESFPLTVTSAQKNPTAFYLCASSIDLTSGSSYNEQFFGPGTRLTVL.

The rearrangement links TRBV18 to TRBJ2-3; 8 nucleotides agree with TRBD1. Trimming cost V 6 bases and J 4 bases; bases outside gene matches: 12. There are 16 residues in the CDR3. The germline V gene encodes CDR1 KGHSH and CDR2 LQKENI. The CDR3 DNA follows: TGTGCCAGCTCCGGGCCCTTGGACAGGGCAGCAGATACGCAGTATTTT. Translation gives CASSGPLDRAADTQYF.

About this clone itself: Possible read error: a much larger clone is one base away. The CDR3 protein is CASSIKSKSIAFF. CDR3 DNA: TGTGCCAGCAGCATAAAGTCTAAATCTATAGCTTTCTTT. The chain is built from TRBV7-3 and TRBJ1-1; D unclear. The V end was cut by 5 bases, the J end by 10 bases, with 17 bases between. Germline V lookup: CDR1 SGHTA, CDR2 FQGTGA. The CDR3 covers 13 residues. Using reference TRBV7-3 and TRBJ1-1 for the parts outside the CDR3, the full variable domain is GAGVSQTPSNKVTEKGKYVELRCDPISGHTALYWYRQSLGQGPEFLIYFQGTGAADDSGLPNDRFFAVRPEGSVSTLKIQRTERGDSAVYLCASSIKSKSIAFFGQGTRLTVV.

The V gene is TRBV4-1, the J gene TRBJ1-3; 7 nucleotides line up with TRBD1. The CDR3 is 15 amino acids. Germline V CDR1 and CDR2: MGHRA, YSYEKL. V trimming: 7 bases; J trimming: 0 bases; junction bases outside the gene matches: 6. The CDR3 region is CASKITGDSGNTIYF. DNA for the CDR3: TGCGCCAGCAAGATCACAGGGGACTCTGGAAACACCATATATTTT.

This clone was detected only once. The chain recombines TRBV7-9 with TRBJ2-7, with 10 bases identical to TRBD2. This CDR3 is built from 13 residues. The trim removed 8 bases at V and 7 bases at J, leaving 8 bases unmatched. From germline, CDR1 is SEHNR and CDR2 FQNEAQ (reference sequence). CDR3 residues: CASCPGLAFEQYF. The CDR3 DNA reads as TGTGCCAGCTGCCCGGGACTAGCGTTTGAGCAGTACTTC.

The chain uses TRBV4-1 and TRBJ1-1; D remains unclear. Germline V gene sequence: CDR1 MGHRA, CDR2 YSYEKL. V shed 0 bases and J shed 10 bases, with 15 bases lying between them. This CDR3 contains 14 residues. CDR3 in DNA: TGCGCCAGCAGCCAAGATTCAGTTATGAGTGGAGCTTTCTTT. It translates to CASSQDSVMSGAFF.

CDR3: CAINTEYYGYTF. CDR3 coding DNA: TGTGCCATCAATACAGAATACTATGGCTACACCTTC. The chain has TRBV10-3 and TRBJ1-2, with unresolved D. V gave up 7 bases and J gave up 3 bases, with 9 bases separating them. The CDR3 runs to 12 residues. Germline V CDR1 and CDR2: ENHRY, SYGVKD.

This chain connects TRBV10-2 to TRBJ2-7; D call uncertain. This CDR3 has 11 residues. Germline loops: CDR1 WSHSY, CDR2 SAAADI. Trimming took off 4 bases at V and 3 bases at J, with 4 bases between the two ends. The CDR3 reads CASSGDYEQYF. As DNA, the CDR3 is TGCGCCAGCAGTGGGGACTACGAGCAGTACTTC.

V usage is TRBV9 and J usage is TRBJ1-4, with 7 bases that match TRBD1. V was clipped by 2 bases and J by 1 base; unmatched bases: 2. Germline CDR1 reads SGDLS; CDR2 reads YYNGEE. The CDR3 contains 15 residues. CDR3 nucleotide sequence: TGTGCCAGCAGCGTTCAGGGGGGAACTAATGAAAAACTGTTTTTT. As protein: CASSVQGGTNEKLFF.

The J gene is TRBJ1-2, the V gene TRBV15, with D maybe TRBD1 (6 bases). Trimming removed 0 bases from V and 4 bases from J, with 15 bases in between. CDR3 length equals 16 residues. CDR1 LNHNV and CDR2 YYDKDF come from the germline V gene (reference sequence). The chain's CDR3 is CATSRERTAARYGYTF. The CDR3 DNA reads TGTGCCACCAGCAGAGAGAGGACAGCGGCCCGCTATGGCTACACCTTC.

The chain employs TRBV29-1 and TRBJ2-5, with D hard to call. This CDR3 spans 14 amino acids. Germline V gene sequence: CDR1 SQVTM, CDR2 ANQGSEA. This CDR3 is CSAIRTDLQETQYF. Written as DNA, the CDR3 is TGCAGTGCGATAAGGACGGATCTCCAAGAGACCCAGTACTTC. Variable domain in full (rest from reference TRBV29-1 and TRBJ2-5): SAVISQKPSRDICQRGTSLTIQCQVDSQVTMMFWYRQQPGQSLTLIATANQGSEATYESGFVIDKFPISRPNLTFSTLTVSNMSPEDSSIYLCSAIRTDLQETQYFGPGTRLLVL.

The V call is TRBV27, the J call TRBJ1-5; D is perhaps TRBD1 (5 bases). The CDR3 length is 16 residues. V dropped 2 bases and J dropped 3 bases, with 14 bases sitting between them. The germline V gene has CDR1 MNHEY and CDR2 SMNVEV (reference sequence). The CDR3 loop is CASSLRDDPVNQPQHF. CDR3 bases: TGTGCCAGCAGTTTAAGGGACGATCCTGTCAATCAGCCCCAGCATTTT.

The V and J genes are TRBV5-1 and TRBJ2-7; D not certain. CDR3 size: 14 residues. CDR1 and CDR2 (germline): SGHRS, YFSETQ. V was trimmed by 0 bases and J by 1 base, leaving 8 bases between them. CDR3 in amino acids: CASSLVLDSYEQYF. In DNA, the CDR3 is TGCGCCAGCAGCTTGGTCCTGGATTCCTACGAGCAGTACTTC.

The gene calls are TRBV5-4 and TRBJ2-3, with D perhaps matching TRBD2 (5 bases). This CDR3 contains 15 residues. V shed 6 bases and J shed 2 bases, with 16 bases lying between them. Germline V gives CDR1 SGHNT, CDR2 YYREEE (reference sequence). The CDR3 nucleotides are TGTGCCAGCACCCTCCTCGTTAGCGCCACAGATACGCAGTATTTT. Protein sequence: CASTLLVSATDTQYF.

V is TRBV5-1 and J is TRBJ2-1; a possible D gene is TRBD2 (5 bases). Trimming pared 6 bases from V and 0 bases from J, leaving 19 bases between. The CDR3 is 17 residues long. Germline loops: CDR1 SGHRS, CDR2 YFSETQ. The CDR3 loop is CASTRTGSPSSYNEQFF. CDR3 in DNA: TGCGCCAGCACCCGGACGGGGAGTCCTAGCTCCTACAATGAGCAGTTCTTC.

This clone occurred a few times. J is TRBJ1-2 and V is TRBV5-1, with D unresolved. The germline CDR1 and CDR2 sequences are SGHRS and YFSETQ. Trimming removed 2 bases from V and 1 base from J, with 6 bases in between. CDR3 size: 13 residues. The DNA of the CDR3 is TGCGCCAGCAGCTTAGGACGTAACTATGGCTACACCTTC. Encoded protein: CASSLGRNYGYTF.

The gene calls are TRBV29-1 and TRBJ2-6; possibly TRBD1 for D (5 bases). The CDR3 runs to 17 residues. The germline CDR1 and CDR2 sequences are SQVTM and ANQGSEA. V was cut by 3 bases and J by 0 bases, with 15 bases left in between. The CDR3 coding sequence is TGCAGCGTTGAGGTAGGACATTCTGCCTCTGGGGCCAACGTCCTGACTTTC. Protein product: CSVEVGHSASGANVLTF.

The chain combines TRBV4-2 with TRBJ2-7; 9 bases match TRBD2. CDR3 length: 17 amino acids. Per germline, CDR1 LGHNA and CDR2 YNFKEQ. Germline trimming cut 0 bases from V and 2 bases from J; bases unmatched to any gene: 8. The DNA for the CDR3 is TGTGCCAGCAGCCAAGAACTGATAGCGGGAGACACCTACGAGCAGTACTTC. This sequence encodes CASSQELIAGDTYEQYF.

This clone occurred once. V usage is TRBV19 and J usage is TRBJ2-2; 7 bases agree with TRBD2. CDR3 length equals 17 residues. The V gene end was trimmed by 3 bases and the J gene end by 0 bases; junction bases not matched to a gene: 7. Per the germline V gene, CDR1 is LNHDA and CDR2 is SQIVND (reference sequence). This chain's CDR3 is CASSIYVGGTNTGELFF. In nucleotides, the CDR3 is TGTGCCAGTAGTATTTACGTCGGGGGGACGAACACCGGGGAGCTGTTTTTT.

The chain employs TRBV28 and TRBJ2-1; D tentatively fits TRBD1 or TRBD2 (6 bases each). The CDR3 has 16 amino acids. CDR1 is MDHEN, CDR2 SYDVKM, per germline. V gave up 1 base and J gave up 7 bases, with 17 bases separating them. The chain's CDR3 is CASSLSGWGALNEQFF. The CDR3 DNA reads TGTGCCAGCAGTTTATCAGGGTGGGGGGCTCTTAATGAGCAGTTCTTC.

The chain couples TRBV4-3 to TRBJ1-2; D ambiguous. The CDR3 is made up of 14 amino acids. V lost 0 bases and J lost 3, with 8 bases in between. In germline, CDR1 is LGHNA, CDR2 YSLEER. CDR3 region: CASSQEEEYYGYTF. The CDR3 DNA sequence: TGCGCCAGCAGCCAAGAAGAGGAGTACTATGGCTACACCTTC.

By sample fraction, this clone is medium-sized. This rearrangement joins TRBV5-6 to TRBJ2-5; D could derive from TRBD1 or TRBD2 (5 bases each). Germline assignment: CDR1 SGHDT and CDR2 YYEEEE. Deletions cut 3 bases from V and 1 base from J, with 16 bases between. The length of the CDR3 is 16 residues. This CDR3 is CASSSLRREIQETQYF. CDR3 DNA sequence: TGTGCCAGCAGCTCGCTTCGCAGGGAGATCCAAGAGACCCAGTACTTC.

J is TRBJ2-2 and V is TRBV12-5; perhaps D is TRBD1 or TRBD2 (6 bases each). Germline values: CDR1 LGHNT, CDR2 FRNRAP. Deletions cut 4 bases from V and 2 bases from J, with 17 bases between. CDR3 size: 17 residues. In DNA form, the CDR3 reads TGTGCTAGTGGTTGGGGACTTACGGACAGAAACACCGGGGAGCTGTTTTTT. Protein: CASGWGLTDRNTGELFF.

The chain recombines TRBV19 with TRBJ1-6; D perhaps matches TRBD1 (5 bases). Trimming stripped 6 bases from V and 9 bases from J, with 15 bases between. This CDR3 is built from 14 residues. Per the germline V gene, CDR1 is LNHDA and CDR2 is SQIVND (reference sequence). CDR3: CASRRAREGSPLHF. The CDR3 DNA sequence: TGTGCCAGTAGGCGTGCCAGGGAAGGTTCACCCCTCCACTTT.

The CDR3 region is CASRDRNSPLHF. The CDR3 nucleotides read TGTGCCAGCCGGGACAGAAATTCACCCCTCCACTTT. V gene TRBV27 combines with J gene TRBJ1-6; 7 bases are a match to TRBD1. The CDR3 is 12 residues long. The V gene end was trimmed by 8 bases and the J gene end by 7 bases; junction bases not matched to a gene: 2. Germline CDR1 MNHEY, CDR2 SMNVEV (reference sequence).